The 11 T cell receptor beta chains given below trace back to one sample, sequenced in a study of post-analysis software for immune sequencing data. Antigen specificity for these receptors is unknown. Each TCR beta cDNA library carried unique molecular identifiers. TCRdb reanalysed the PCR reads using MiXCR and keeps one entry per CDR3 protein. The repertoire includes 650,000 to 850,000 distinct CDR3 sequences, roughly 46% of them detected once, and 4.9% sits in the top ten. Points from the study as a whole: Patients had higher frequencies than controls of a few TRBV segments, including TRBV5-6, TRBV5-1 and TRBV20-1.

Material for sequencing was blood. These receptors all stem from a girl aged 5-17 years with multiple sclerosis.

This sequence joins TRBV15 and TRBJ2-1; D perhaps matches TRBD2 (5 bases). Per germline, CDR1 LNHNV and CDR2 YYDKDF (reference sequence). V lost 3 bases and J 8 bases, leaving 23 bases between the germline ends. The CDR3 has 17 amino acids. CDR3 sequence reads: CATSSPFQRGRRDEQFF. The DNA for the CDR3 is TGTGCCACCAGCAGTCCCTTTCAACGGGGTCGTAGGGATGAGCAGTTCTTC.

The rearrangement joins TRBV10-3 to TRBJ2-1; D ambiguous. The end of the DNA is better explained by TRBJ2-7, so the J call may be wrong. Germline-derived CDR1 and CDR2 are ENHRY and SYGVKD. The CDR3 contains 15 residues. This CDR3 is CAISEIGSSYNEQYF. The CDR3 coding sequence is TGTGCCATCAGCGAGATAGGGTCCTCCTACAATGAGCAGTACTTC.

This clonotype has just a few counts. The rearrangement uses TRBV4-2 and TRBJ1-1, with D unclear. This CDR3 has 16 residues. Germline values: CDR1 LGHNA, CDR2 YNFKEQ. The V and J ends lost 4 bases and 1 base respectively, with 16 bases between them. CDR3 DNA: TGTGCCAGCAGCCCCAGCCTAAGCACGCCGAACACTGAAGCTTTCTTT. Translating gives CASSPSLSTPNTEAFF.

V is TRBV12-3 or TRBV12-4 and J is TRBJ2-6; D is unclear. CDR3 size: 17 residues. The germline V and J ends were trimmed by 4 bases and 0 bases, with 13 bases remaining between them. The CDR3 DNA reads as TGTGCCAGCAGTTATTCTCCGCCCCACTCTGGGGCCAACGTCCTGACTTTC. This codes for CASSYSPPHSGANVLTF.

This clonotype was found a few times. The V gene is TRBV13, the J gene TRBJ2-7; maybe TRBD2 (6 bases). V was cut by 4 bases and J by 6 bases, with 16 bases left in between. Per germline, CDR1 PRHDT and CDR2 FYEKMQ (reference sequence). This CDR3 region has 14 residues. The CDR3 loop is CASSWGLRGPEQYF. In nucleotides, the CDR3 is TGTGCCAGCAGCTGGGGACTTCGGGGCCCCGAGCAGTACTTC.

The genes are TRBV3-1 and TRBJ1-4; no clear D. With 4 bases removed from V and 7 bases from J, the gap between germline ends came to 10 bases. The CDR3 is 13 amino acids. Germline V gene lookup returns CDR1 LGHDT and CDR2 YNNKEL (reference sequence). Here the CDR3 reads CASSPSTAEKLFF. In DNA form, the CDR3 reads TGTGCCAGCAGCCCTTCAACGGCTGAAAAACTGTTTTTT.

The chain employs TRBV9 and TRBJ2-7; possible D gene TRBD1, 5 bases. The germline V gene encodes CDR1 SGDLS and CDR2 YYNGEE. The CDR3 runs 14 residues. With 0 bases removed from V and 6 bases from J, the gap between germline ends came to 13 bases. The CDR3 DNA reads as TGTGCCAGCAGCGTAGGTCAGGGAATCGGCGAGCAGTACTTC. It translates to CASSVGQGIGEQYF. Variable domain in full (rest from reference TRBV9 and TRBJ2-7): DSGVTQTPKHLITATGQRVTLRCSPRSGDLSVYWYQQSLDQGLQFLIQYYNGEERAKGNILERFSAQQFPDLHSELNLSSLELGDSALYFCASSVGQGIGEQYFGPGTRLTVT.

In this sample, this clonotype turned up once. The V call is TRBV28, the J call TRBJ1-2, with D unclear. Germline CDR1 and CDR2: MDHEN and SYDVKM. V was trimmed by 5 bases and J by 4 bases, leaving 20 bases between them. This CDR3 is built from 16 residues. CDR3 bases: TGTGCCAGCAGTCCTCCGGACGTATTTGGCATCTATGGCTACACCTTC. Translation gives CASSPPDVFGIYGYTF.

CDR3 nucleotide sequence: TGCAGTGCTAGATCGGGAGCGGGAGGGGACACCGGGGAGCTGTTTTTT. Residues: CSARSGAGGDTGELFF. The chain combines TRBV20-1 with TRBJ2-2, with 10 bases aligning to TRBD2. The V and J ends lost 2 bases and 3 bases, in that order; junction bases with no gene match: 6. CDR1 is DFQATT and CDR2 is SNEGSKA in the germline V gene (reference sequence). The CDR3 covers 16 residues.

In this sample, this clonotype turned up a few times. V and J are TRBV7-8 and TRBJ2-3; TRBD2 agrees at 8 bases. V shed 4 bases and J 1 base; nucleotides not matched to a gene: 4. Germline lookup yields CDR1 SGHVS and CDR2 FQNEAQ. The CDR3 has 15 residues. The DNA for the CDR3 is TGTGCCAGCAGCTCCCGGGAGGGCGGCACAGATACGCAGTATTTT. Its protein product is CASSSREGGTDTQYF.

This clonotype was seen a handful of times. V gene TRBV4-3 combines with J gene TRBJ2-4; a possible D gene is TRBD1 (6 bases). The CDR3 totals 18 residues. V was pared by 0 bases and J by 0 bases, with 15 bases between. CDR1 LGHNA and CDR2 YSLEER come from the germline V gene. In DNA, the CDR3 is TGCGCCAGCAGCCAAGATCTGTGGGGGCGAGCAGCCAAAAACATTCAGTACTTC. This encodes CASSQDLWGRAAKNIQYF.